The T cell receptor beta chain described here comes from a study of blood T cell repertoires in COVID-19. Study in general: The United States, Italy and Spain supplied acute and convalescent COVID-19 samples.

The germline V gene encodes CDR1 SGHRS and CDR2 YFSETQ. This CDR3 is 14 amino acids long. The ends were cut back, 0 bases at V and 8 bases at J, with 9 bases in the middle. TCRdb keeps only in-frame clones here, not all; method: immunoSEQ multiplex PCR. Altogether about 91,000 clones are present, 80% to 90% being singletons, with the ten largest covering roughly 8.3%. The clonotype was recovered from a woman between 65 and 79 years old with acute or convalescent COVID-19. The V and J genes are TRBV5-1 and TRBJ1-6, with D perhaps TRBD1 (6 bases). Input material: peripheral blood. For the CDR3, the DNA is TGCGCCAGCAGCTTGGGACAGGTTTATTCACCCCTCCACTTT. Its translation: CASSLGQVYSPLHF.